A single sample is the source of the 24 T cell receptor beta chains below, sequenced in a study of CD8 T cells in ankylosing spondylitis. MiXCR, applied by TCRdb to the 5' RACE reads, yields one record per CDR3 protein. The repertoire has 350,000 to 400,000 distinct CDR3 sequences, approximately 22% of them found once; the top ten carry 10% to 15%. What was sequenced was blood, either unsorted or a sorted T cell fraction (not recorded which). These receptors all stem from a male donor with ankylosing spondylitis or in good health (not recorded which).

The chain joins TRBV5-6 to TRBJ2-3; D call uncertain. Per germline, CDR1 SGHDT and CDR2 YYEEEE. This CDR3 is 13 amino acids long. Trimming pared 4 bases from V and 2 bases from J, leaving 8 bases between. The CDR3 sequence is CASSPENTDTQYF. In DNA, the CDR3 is TGTGCCAGCAGCCCGGAGAACACAGATACGCAGTATTTT.

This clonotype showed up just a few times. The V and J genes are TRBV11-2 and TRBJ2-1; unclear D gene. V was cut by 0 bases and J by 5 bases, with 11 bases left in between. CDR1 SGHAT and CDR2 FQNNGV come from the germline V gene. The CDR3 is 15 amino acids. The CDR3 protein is CASSLDPGSNNEQFF. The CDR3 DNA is TGTGCCAGCAGCTTAGATCCAGGATCTAACAATGAGCAGTTCTTC.

DNA of the CDR3: TGTGCCAGCAGCACGGACCCCGGGACTAGCGGGCGCGAGCAGTACTTC. Protein sequence: CASSTDPGTSGREQYF. This rearrangement joins TRBV7-8 to TRBJ2-7, with TRBD2 matching over 12 bases. The J segment lost 6 bases and the V segment lost 5 bases, leaving 11 bases of the junction unmatched. Germline-derived CDR1 and CDR2 are SGHVS and FQNEAQ. The CDR3 spans 16 residues.

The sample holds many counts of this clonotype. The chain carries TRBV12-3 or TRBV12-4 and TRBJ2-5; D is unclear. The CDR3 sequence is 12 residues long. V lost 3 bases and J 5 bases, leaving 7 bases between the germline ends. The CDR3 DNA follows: TGTGCCAGCAGTTTCGTGGGGGAGACCCAGTACTTC. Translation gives CASSFVGETQYF.

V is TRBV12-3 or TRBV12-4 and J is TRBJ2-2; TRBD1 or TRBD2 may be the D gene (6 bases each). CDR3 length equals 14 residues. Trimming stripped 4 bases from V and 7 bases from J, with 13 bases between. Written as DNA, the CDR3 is TGTGCCAGCAGTTCTGACAGGAGGGTCGGGGAGCTGTTTTTT. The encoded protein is CASSSDRRVGELFF.

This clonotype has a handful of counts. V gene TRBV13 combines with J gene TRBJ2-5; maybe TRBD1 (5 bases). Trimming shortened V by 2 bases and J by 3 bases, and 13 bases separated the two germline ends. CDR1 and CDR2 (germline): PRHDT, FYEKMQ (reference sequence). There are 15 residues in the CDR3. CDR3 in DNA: TGTGCCAGCAGCTTACCAATACAAGGGGAAGAGACCCAGTACTTC. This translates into CASSLPIQGEETQYF.

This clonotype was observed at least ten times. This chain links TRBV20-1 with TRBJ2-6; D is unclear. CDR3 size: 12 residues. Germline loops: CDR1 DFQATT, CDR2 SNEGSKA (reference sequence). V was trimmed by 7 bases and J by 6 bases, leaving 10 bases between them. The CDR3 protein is CSGYREANVLTF. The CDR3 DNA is TGCAGTGGATATAGGGAGGCCAACGTCCTGACTTTC.

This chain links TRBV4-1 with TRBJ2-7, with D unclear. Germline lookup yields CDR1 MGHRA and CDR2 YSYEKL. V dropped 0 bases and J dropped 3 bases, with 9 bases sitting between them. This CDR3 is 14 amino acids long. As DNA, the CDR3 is TGCGCCAGCAGCCAAGACAGAGCAAGCTACGAGCAGTACTTC. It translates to CASSQDRASYEQYF.

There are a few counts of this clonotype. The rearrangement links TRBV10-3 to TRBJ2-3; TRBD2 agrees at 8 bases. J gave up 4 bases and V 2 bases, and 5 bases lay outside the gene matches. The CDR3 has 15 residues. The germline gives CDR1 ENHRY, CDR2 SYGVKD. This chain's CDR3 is CAISEGPLAADTQYF. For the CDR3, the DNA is TGTGCCATCAGTGAGGGACCACTAGCGGCAGATACGCAGTATTTT.

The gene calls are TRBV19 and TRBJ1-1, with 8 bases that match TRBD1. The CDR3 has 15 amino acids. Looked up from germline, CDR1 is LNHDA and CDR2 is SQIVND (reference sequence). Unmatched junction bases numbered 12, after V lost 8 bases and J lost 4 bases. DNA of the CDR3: TGTGCCAGTCACCTAGGACAGGGTAGTGGCACTGAAGCTTTCTTT. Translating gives CASHLGQGSGTEAFF.

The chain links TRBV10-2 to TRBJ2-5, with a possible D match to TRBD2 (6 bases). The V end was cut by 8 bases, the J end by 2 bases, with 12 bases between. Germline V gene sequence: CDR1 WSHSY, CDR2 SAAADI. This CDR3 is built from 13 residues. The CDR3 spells CASQRGEQETQYF. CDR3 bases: TGCGCCAGCCAACGCGGGGAGCAAGAGACCCAGTACTTC.

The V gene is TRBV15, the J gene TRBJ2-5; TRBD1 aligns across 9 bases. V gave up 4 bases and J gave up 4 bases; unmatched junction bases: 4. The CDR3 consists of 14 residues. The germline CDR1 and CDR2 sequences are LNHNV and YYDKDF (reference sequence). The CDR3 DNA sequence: TGTGCCACCAGCACGGGGACAGGGCCAGAGACCCAGTACTTC. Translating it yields CATSTGTGPETQYF. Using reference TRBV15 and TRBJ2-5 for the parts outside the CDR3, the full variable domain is DAMVIQNPRYQVTQFGKPVTLSCSQTLNHNVMYWYQQKSSQAPKLLFHYYDKDFNNEADTPDNFQSRRPNTSFCFLDIRSPGLGDTAMYLCATSTGTGPETQYFGPGTRLLVL.

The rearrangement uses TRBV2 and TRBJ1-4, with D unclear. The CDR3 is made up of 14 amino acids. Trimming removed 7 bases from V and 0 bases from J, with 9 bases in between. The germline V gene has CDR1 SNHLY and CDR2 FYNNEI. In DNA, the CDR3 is TGTGCCAGCATCGGGATTGCAACTAATGAAAAACTGTTTTTT. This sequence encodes CASIGIATNEKLFF.

The CDR3 protein is CASSILHGEYQETQYF. Written as DNA, the CDR3 is TGTGCCAGTAGTATTCTTCATGGGGAGTACCAAGAGACCCAGTACTTC. The chain joins TRBV19 to TRBJ2-5, with D perhaps TRBD2 (5 bases). CDR1 and CDR2 from the germline V gene are LNHDA and SQIVND (reference sequence). Trimming left V 3 bases short and J 0 bases short, with 14 bases between. The CDR3 runs to 16 residues.

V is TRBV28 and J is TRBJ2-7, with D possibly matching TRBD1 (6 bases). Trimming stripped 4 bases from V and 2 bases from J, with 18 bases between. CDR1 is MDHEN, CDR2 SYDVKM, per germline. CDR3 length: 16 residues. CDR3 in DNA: TGTGCCAGCAGTTCCGGGGACAACTCCTGGGCCTACGAGCAGTACTTC. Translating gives CASSSGDNSWAYEQYF.

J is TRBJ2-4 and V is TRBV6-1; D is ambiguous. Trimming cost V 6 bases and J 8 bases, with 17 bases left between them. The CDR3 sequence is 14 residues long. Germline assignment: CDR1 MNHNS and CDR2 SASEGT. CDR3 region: CASRVPMVYDIQYF. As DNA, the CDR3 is TGTGCCAGCAGGGTTCCCATGGTTTATGACATTCAGTACTTC.

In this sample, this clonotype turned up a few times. CDR3 region: CSASWQNTEQFF. The CDR3 region has the DNA TGCAGTGCTAGTTGGCAGAACACTGAGCAGTTCTTC. V is TRBV20-1 and J is TRBJ2-1, with D unresolved. Germline V gives CDR1 DFQATT, CDR2 SNEGSKA (reference sequence). The CDR3 sequence is 12 residues long. V lost 3 bases and J lost 9, with 12 bases in between.

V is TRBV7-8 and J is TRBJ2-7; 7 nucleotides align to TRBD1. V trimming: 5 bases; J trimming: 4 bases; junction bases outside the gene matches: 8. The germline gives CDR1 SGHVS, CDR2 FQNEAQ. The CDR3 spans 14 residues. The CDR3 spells CASSQRDSEYEQYF. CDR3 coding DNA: TGTGCCAGCAGCCAGAGGGACAGCGAGTACGAGCAGTACTTC.

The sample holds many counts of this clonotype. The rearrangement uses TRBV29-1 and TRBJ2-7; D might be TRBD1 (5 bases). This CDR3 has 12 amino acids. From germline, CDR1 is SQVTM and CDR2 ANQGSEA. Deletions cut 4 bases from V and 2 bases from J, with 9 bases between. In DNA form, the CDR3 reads TGCAGCGTTGTGGACACAGCCTACGAGCAGTACTTC. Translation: CSVVDTAYEQYF.

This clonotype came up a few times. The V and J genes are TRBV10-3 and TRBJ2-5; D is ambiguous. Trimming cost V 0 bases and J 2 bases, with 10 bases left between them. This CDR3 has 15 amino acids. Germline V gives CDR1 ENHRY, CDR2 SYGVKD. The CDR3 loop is CAISESGQPQETQYF. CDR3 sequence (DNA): TGTGCCATCAGTGAGTCGGGCCAGCCACAAGAGACCCAGTACTTC.

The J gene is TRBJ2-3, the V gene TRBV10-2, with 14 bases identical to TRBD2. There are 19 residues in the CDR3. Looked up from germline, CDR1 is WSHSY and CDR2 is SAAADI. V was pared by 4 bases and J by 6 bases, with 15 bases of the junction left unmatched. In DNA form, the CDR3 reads TGCGCCAGCAGTGCCCACCTCTACGGACTAGCGGGGGGCTTGGATACGCAGTATTTT. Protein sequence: CASSAHLYGLAGGLDTQYF.

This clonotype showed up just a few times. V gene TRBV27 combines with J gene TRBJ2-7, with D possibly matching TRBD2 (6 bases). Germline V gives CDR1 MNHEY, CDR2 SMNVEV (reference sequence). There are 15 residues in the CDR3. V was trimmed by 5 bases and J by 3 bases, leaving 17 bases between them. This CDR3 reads CASSLGGAINYEQYF. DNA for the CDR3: TGTGCCAGCAGTCTGGGCGGGGCCATCAACTACGAGCAGTACTTC.

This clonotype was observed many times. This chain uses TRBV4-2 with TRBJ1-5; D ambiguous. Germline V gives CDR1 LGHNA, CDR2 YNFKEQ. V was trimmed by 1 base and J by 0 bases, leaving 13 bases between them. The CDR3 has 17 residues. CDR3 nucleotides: TGTGCCAGCAGCCAAGTGGCGGCAGTCGGTAGCAATCAGCCCCAGCATTTT. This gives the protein CASSQVAAVGSNQPQHF.

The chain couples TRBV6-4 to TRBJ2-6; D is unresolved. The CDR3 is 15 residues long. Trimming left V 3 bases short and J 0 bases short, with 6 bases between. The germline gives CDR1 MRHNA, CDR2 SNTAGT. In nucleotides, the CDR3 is TGTGCCAGCAGTGAAACCAGCTCTGGGGCCAACGTCCTGACTTTC. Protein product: CASSETSSGANVLTF.